The rows below give T cell receptor beta chains drawn from one sample of a study of blood T cells in healthy people across ages. TCRdb fed the 5' RACE reads into MiXCR, producing one record per CDR3 protein. Seen here are around 940,000 distinct CDR3 sequences, approximately 50% observed once, and the top ten hold 20% to 25%. Sequenced material: blood. The source of these receptors is a woman aged 55-70 years in good health. Both conserved end residues are part of each CDR3. The D gene is left open where the match is weak. The size entry is marked missing in some rows and otherwise reads once, few, many or a size class.

j_gene: TRBJ2-7
v_gene: TRBV27
d_gene: TRBD2
abundance: NA
CDR3aa: CASSPGLVKNYEQYF
CDR3nt: TGTGCCAGCAGTCCAGGACTAGTGAAGAACTACGAGCAGTACTTC

j_gene: TRBJ1-2
v_gene: TRBV5-1
d_gene: TRBD1
abundance: once
CDR3aa: CASNQGQGAEGYTF
CDR3nt: TGCGCCAGCAACCAGGGACAGGGGGCGGAGGGCTACACCTTC

j_gene: TRBJ2-5
v_gene: TRBV14
d_gene: NA
abundance: NA
CDR3aa: CASSQISSEQYF
CDR3nt: TGTGCCAGCAGCCAGATTAGCAGTGAGCAGTACTTC

j_gene: TRBJ1-6
v_gene: TRBV20-1
d_gene: NA
abundance: NA
CDR3aa: CSGTVSSYNSPLHF
CDR3nt: TGCAGTGGAACAGTTAGCTCCTATAATTCACCCCTCCACTTT

j_gene: TRBJ2-7
v_gene: TRBV28
d_gene: TRBD1
abundance: few
CDR3aa: CASTETGGADYEQYF
CDR3nt: TGTGCCAGCACCGAGACAGGGGGCGCAGACTACGAGCAGTACTTC

j_gene: TRBJ2-7
v_gene: TRBV11-2
d_gene: NA
abundance: NA
CDR3aa: CASSFDSREQYF
CDR3nt: TGTGCCAGCAGCTTCGACAGTCGTGAGCAGTACTTC

j_gene: TRBJ2-1
v_gene: TRBV5-1
d_gene: NA
abundance: NA
CDR3aa: CASSLALRLGLNEQFF
CDR3nt: TGCGCCAGCAGCTTGGCCCTACGGCTAGGATTAAATGAGCAGTTCTTC

j_gene: TRBJ2-1
v_gene: TRBV18
d_gene: TRBD2
abundance: NA
CDR3aa: CASSPAGGPGYNEQFF
CDR3nt: TGTGCCAGCTCACCAGCGGGAGGGCCGGGGTACAATGAGCAGTTCTTC

j_gene: TRBJ2-1
v_gene: TRBV29-1
d_gene: TRBD1
abundance: NA
CDR3aa: CSVPDRGSYNEQFF
CDR3nt: TGCAGCGTCCCTGACAGGGGGTCCTACAATGAGCAGTTCTTC

j_gene: TRBJ2-5
v_gene: TRBV7-2
d_gene: NA
abundance: few
CDR3aa: CASSFGGSPGAVTQYF
CDR3nt: TGTGCCAGCAGCTTTGGAGGCTCACCGGGAGCTGTGACCCAGTACTTC

j_gene: TRBJ2-1
v_gene: TRBV11-2
d_gene: NA
abundance: NA
CDR3aa: CASSLEWGRGSSYNEQFF
CDR3nt: TGTGCCAGCAGCTTAGAATGGGGAAGAGGGAGTTCCTACAATGAGCAGTTCTTC

j_gene: TRBJ2-7
v_gene: TRBV28
d_gene: TRBD2
abundance: NA
CDR3aa: CASRDRSGSYEQYF
CDR3nt: TGTGCCAGTAGGGATCGTAGCGGGAGTTACGAGCAGTACTTC

j_gene: TRBJ2-3
v_gene: TRBV10-2
d_gene: NA
abundance: NA
CDR3aa: CASSEISDTQYF
CDR3nt: TGCGCCAGCAGTGAGATCTCAGATACGCAGTATTTT

j_gene: TRBJ2-7
v_gene: TRBV15
d_gene: TRBD2
abundance: NA
CDR3aa: CATSETSGKVEQYF
CDR3nt: TGTGCCACCAGCGAGACTAGCGGGAAGGTCGAGCAGTACTTC

j_gene: TRBJ2-1
v_gene: TRBV29-1
d_gene: TRBD2
abundance: few
CDR3aa: CSVDGGRVTEQFF
CDR3nt: TGCAGCGTTGATGGGGGGAGGGTGACTGAGCAGTTCTTC

j_gene: TRBJ1-3
v_gene: TRBV28
d_gene: NA
abundance: NA
CDR3aa: CASSLLGNSGNTIYF
CDR3nt: TGTGCCAGCAGTTTACTGGGGAACTCTGGAAACACCATATATTTT

j_gene: TRBJ2-7
v_gene: TRBV18
d_gene: TRBD1
abundance: once
CDR3aa: CASSPAGTAAFYERYF
CDR3nt: TGTGCCAGCTCACCAGCTGGGACAGCAGCCTTCTACGAGCGGTACTTC

j_gene: TRBJ2-7
v_gene: TRBV7-9
d_gene: TRBD1
abundance: NA
CDR3aa: CASSLRTGGYSEQYF
CDR3nt: TGTGCCAGCAGCTTAAGGACAGGGGGCTACTCCGAGCAGTACTTC

j_gene: TRBJ1-1
v_gene: TRBV4-3
d_gene: NA
abundance: NA
CDR3aa: CASSQVGRGGWTEAFF
CDR3nt: TGCGCCAGCAGCCAAGTAGGGCGAGGGGGTTGGACTGAAGCTTTCTTT

j_gene: TRBJ1-4
v_gene: TRBV7-9
d_gene: NA
abundance: NA
CDR3aa: CASFGPPRGGEKLFF
CDR3nt: TGTGCCAGCTTTGGCCCACCCCGGGGTGGTGAAAAACTGTTTTTT